In its sample, the clone carrying this T cell receptor (beta chain) was seen a few times. What it recognizes is unknown. The data were produced by immunoSEQ multiplex PCR, yet TCRdb's version contains in-frame clones alone and is incomplete. Of more than 100,000 clones listed, about nine tenths are singletons. The sample belongs to a study of T cell responses to AZD1222 COVID-19 vaccine. General study results and limits: Most donors were white British and more were female, and clonal diversity was possibly underestimated. The repertoires were collected only after the peak T cell response. Close to half of all spike-specific TCRs reportedly target regions of the variants that are unmutated. Spike-specific TCR breadth rose after two AZD1222 doses, and depth rose as well.

Germline CDR1 and CDR2: KGHDR and SFDVKD. V lost 2 bases to trimming and J lost 8 bases; unmatched junction nucleotides: 8. The CDR3 is 16 residues long. The sequence came from an adult who received the AZD1222 COVID-19 vaccine. The starting material was peripheral blood, obtained 28 days after the second AZD1222 dose. The chain has TRBV24-1 and TRBJ2-1; 10 bases match TRBD1. The CDR3 sequence: CATSDSGTGARDEQFF. The CDR3 DNA reads TGTGCCACCAGTGATTCGGGGACAGGGGCTCGGGATGAGCAGTTCTTC.